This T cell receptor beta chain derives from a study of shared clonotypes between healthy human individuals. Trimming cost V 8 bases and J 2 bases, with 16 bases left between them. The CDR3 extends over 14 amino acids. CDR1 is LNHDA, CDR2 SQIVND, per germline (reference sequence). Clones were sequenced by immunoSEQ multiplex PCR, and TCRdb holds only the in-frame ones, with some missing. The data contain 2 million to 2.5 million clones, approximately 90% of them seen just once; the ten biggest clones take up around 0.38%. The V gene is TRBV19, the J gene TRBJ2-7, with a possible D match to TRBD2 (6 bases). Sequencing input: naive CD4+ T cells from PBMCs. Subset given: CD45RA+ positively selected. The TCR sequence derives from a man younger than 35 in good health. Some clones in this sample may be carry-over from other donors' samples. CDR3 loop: CASSNRDLTYEQYF. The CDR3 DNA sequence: TGTGCCAGTTCCAACCGGGACTTAACCTACGAGCAGTACTTC.